A selection of T cell receptor beta chains follows, all from one sample in a study of blood T cell repertoires in COVID-19. Clones were sequenced by immunoSEQ multiplex PCR, and TCRdb holds only the in-frame ones, with some missing. The sample contains roughly 310,000 clones, about 89% of which appear only once. Sequencing was carried out using PBMCs or T cells enriched from blood (not recorded which). The source is a woman between 35 and 50 years old who had recovered from COVID-19. The CDR3 runs from the conserved cysteine through the conserved F or W. The D gene is left open where the match is weak. Clone size is given for some rows only: seen once, a few or many times, or a class if the clone is expanded.

D gene,clone size,J gene,V gene,CDR3 DNA,CDR3 protein
NA,NA,TRBJ2-2,TRBV29-1,TGCAGCGTCGGGACACTTAACACCGGGGAGCTGTTTTTT,CSVGTLNTGELFF
NA,NA,TRBJ1-4,TRBV7-9,TGTGCCAGCAGCGTTTCGGGACACTCTAATGAAAAACTGTTTTTT,CASSVSGHSNEKLFF
TRBD2,NA,TRBJ2-3,TRBV28,TGTGCCAGCAGTGTCTCTCTAGCGGGGGGGCCAGATACGCAGTATTTT,CASSVSLAGGPDTQYF
TRBD2,few,TRBJ2-7,TRBV27,TGTGCCAGCAGGCGGGGGGGGCTTTTAATCTACGAGCAGTACTTC,CASRRGGLLIYEQYF
TRBD2,NA,TRBJ2-5,TRBV5-1,TGCGCCAGCAGCTCCTTCGGGGGGGCCCAAGAGACCCAGTACTTC,CASSSFGGAQETQYF
TRBD1,NA,TRBJ1-6,TRBV2,TGTGCCAGCAGTGCTGCTGGACAGGGTAATTCACCCCTCCACTTT,CASSAAGQGNSPLHF
TRBD1,NA,TRBJ1-1,TRBV25-1,TGTGCCAGCAGTGAATCTCGGCGACAGGGAGCTTTCTTT,CASSESRRQGAFF
NA,NA,TRBJ1-1,TRBV4-3,TGCGCCAGCAGCCAAGATTGGGCAGCGAACACTGAAGCTTTCTTT,CASSQDWAANTEAFF
NA,NA,TRBJ2-5,TRBV5-1,TGCGCCAGCAGCTTGGCCGGTTTTGAGACCCAGTACTTC,CASSLAGFETQYF
NA,NA,TRBJ1-4,TRBV9,TGTGCCAGCAGCCCCTCCTTAGGGGTAAAAGGAGGGCTGTTTTTT,CASSPSLGVKGGLFF
TRBD1,NA,TRBJ1-6,TRBV30,TGTGCCTGTCCGGGACAGGGTGGTTTCCTGAATTCACCCCTCCACTTT,CACPGQGGFLNSPLHF
TRBD2,NA,TRBJ2-1,TRBV7-3,TGTGCCAGCAGCTTAAGGGAGGGCAGGGCAGAGAATGAGCAGTTCTTC,CASSLREGRAENEQFF
NA,NA,TRBJ1-1,TRBV20-1,TGCAGTGCCAGTAGGGGGGAAGCTTTCTTT,CSASRGEAFF
NA,NA,TRBJ1-2,TRBV4-3,TGCGCCAGCAGCCAAGTGGAGAGGGCCCTCTATGGCTACACCTTC,CASSQVERALYGYTF
NA,NA,TRBJ2-7,TRBV29-1,TGCAGCGTTGAGGGGGGTGAATCCTACGAGCAGTACTTC,CSVEGGESYEQYF
TRBD1,NA,TRBJ1-5,TRBV7-3,TGTGCCAGCAGCTTAACGGTTCGGACAGGGAATGGTCCCCAGCATTTT,CASSLTVRTGNGPQHF
TRBD1,NA,TRBJ2-7,TRBV28,TGTGCCAGCAGTCCTCCGGGGGACAGGGTCCACGAGCAGTACTTC,CASSPPGDRVHEQYF
TRBD1,few,TRBJ2-7,TRBV27,TGTGCCAGCAGTTTATCCCGGGACAGGGTCTACGAGCAGTACTTC,CASSLSRDRVYEQYF
NA,NA,TRBJ1-3,TRBV4-3,TGCGCCAGCAGCCAAGATCGGGGGATTCTGGCTGGAAACACCATATATTTT,CASSQDRGILAGNTIYF
NA,once,TRBJ2-7,TRBV2,TGTGCCAGCAGTGATGGAGGGGCCTCCTACGAGCAGTACTTC,CASSDGGASYEQYF
NA,NA,TRBJ1-6,TRBV11-2,TGTGCCAGCAGTCCAGGGAGGAATTCACCCCTCCACTTT,CASSPGRNSPLHF
NA,NA,TRBJ2-7,TRBV5-1,TGCGCCAGCAGCTTGGCCCGTGCAGGGCGGGAGCAGTACTTC,CASSLARAGREQYF
NA,NA,TRBJ2-1,TRBV7-9,TGTGCCAGCAGCTTTCAGACTCTGTTGGGCAATGAGCAGTTCTTC,CASSFQTLLGNEQFF
NA,once,TRBJ1-2,TRBV27,TGTGCCAGCAGTTTATCGGGTTGGGGAGGCAATGGCTACACCTTC,CASSLSGWGGNGYTF
TRBD1,NA,TRBJ1-2,TRBV5-4,TGTGCCAGCAGCTTACAGGGGGGATATGGCTACACCTTC,CASSLQGGYGYTF
NA,once,TRBJ2-2,TRBV25-1,TGTGCCAGCAGATCGACCCAGGGTCACACCGGGGAGCTGTTTTTT,CASRSTQGHTGELFF
NA,few,TRBJ2-2,TRBV10-1,TGCGCCAGCAGTGAGTCTACTAGGAACACCGGGGAGCTGTTTTTT,CASSESTRNTGELFF